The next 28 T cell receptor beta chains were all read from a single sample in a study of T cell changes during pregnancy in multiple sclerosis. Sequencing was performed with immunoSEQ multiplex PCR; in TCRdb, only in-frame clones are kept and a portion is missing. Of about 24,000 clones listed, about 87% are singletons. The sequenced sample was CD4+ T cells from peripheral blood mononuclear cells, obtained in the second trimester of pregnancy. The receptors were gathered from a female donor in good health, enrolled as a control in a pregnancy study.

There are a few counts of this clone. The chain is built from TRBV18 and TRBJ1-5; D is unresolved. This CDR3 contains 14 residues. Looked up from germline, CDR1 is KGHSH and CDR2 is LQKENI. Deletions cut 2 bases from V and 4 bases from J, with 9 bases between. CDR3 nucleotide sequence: TGTGCCAGCTCACCAGAACAGATGAATCAGCCCCAGCATTTT. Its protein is CASSPEQMNQPQHF.

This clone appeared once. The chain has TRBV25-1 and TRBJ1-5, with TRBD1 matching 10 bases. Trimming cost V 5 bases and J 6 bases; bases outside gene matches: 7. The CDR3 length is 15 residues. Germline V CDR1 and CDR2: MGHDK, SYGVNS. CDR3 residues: CASSQGGQGSQPQHF. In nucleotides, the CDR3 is TGTGCCAGCAGTCAAGGGGGACAGGGGAGTCAGCCCCAGCATTTT.

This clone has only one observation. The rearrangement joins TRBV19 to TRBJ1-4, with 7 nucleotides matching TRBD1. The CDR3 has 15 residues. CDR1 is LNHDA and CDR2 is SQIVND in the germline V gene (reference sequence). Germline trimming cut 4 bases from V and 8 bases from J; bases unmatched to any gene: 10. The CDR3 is CASSSNPGGSEKLFF. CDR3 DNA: TGTGCCAGTAGTAGTAATCCAGGGGGTTCGGAAAAACTGTTTTTT.

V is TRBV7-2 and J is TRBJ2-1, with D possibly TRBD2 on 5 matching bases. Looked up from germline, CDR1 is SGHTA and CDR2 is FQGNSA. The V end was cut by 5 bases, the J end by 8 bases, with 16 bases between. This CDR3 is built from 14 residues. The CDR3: CASSPPPGMYEQFF. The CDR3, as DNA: TGTGCCAGCAGCCCCCCCCCGGGGATGTATGAGCAGTTCTTC.

The CDR3 loop reads CASSQGPGTGALEQYF. CDR3 sequence (DNA): TGCGCCAGCAGCCAAGGGCCCGGGACAGGGGCGCTCGAGCAGTACTTC. The rearrangement joins TRBV4-1 to TRBJ2-7; 10 bases fit TRBD1. The CDR3 is made up of 16 amino acids. Trimming removed 1 base from V and 6 bases from J; junction bases left unmatched: 9. Germline CDR1 is MGHRA and CDR2 is YSYEKL.

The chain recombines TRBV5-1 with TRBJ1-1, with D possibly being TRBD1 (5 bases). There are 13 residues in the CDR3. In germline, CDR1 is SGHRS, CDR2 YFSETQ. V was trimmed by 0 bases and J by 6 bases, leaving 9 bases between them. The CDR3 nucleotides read TGCGCCAGCAGCTTGGGGGGCGCATCTGAAGCTTTCTTT. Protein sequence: CASSLGGASEAFF.

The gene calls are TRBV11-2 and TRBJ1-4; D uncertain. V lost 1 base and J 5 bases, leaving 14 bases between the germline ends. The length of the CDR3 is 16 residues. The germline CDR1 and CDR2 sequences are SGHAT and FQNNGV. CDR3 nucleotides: TGTGCCAGCAGCTTAGGAGAAAGTAGCCCCAATGAAAAACTGTTTTTT. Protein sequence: CASSLGESSPNEKLFF. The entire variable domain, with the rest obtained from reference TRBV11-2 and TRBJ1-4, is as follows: EAGVAQSPRYKIIEKRQSVAFWCNPISGHATLYWYQQILGQGPKLLIQFQNNGVVDDSQLPKDRFSAERLKGVDSTLKIQPAKLEDSAVYLCASSLGESSPNEKLFFGSGTQLSVL.

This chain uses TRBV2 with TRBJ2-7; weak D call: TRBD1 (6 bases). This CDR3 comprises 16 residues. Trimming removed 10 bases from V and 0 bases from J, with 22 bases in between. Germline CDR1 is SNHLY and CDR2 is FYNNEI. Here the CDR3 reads CATALAGTQISYEQYF. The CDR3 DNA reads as TGTGCCACCGCGCTAGCCGGGACACAAATCTCCTACGAGCAGTACTTC.

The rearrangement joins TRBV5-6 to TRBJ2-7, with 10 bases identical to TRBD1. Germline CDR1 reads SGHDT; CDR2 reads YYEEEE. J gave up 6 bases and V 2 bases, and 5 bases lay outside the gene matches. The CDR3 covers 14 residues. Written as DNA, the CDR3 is TGTGCCAGCAGCTTTTCCGGGACAGGGGTCGAGCAGTACTTC. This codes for CASSFSGTGVEQYF.

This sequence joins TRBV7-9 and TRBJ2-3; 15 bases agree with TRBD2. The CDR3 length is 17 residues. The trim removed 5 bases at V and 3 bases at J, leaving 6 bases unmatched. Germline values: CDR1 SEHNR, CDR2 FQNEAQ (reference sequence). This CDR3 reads CASSPKGLAGGTDTQYF. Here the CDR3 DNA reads TGTGCCAGCAGCCCTAAGGGACTAGCGGGAGGAACAGATACGCAGTATTTT.

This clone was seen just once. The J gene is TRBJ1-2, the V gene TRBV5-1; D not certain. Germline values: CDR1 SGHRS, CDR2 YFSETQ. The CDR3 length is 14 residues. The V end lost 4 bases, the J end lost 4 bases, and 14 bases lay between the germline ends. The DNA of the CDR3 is TGCGCCAGCAGCCCAGACATCCCTATCTATGGCTACACCTTC. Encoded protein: CASSPDIPIYGYTF.

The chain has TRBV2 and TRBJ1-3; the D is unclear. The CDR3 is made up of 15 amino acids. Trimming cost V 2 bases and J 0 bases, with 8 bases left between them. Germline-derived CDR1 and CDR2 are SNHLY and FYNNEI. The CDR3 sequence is CASSERRSSGNTIYF. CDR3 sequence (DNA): TGTGCCAGCAGTGAAAGACGGAGCTCTGGAAACACCATATATTTT. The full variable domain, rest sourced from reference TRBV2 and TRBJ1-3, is EPEVTQTPSHQVTQMGQEVILRCVPISNHLYFYWYRQILGQKVEFLVSFYNNEISEKSEIFDDQFSVERPDGSNFTLKIRSTKLEDSAMYFCASSERRSSGNTIYFGEGSWLTVV.

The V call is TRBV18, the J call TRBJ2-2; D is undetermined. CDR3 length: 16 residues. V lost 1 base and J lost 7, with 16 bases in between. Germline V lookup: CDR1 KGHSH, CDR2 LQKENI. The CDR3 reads CASSPQASSLVGELFF. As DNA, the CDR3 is TGTGCCAGCTCACCACAGGCTAGTTCCTTAGTCGGGGAGCTGTTTTTT. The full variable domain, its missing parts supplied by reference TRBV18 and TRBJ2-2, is NAGVMQNPRHLVRRRGQEARLRCSPMKGHSHVYWYRQLPEEGLKFMVYLQKENIIDESGMPKERFSAEFPKEGPSILRIQQVVRGDSAAYFCASSPQASSLVGELFFGEGSRLTVL.

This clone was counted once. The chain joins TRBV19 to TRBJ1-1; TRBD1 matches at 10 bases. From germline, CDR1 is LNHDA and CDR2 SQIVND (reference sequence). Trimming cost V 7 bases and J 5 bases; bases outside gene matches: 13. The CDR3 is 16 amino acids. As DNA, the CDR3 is TGTGCCAGTAAAAGGCTGCCCGACAGGGGGCGAACTGAAGCTTTCTTT. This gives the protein CASKRLPDRGRTEAFF. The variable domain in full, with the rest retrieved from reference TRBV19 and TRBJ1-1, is DGGITQSPKYLFRKEGQNVTLSCEQNLNHDAMYWYRQDPGQGLRLIYYSQIVNDFQKGDIAEGYSVSREKKESFPLTVTSAQKNPTAFYLCASKRLPDRGRTEAFFGQGTRLTVV.

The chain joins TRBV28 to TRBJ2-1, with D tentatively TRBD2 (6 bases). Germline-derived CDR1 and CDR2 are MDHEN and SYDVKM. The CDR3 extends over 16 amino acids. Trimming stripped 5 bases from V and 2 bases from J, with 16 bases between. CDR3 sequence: CASSPGGLAPYNEQFF. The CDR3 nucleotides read TGTGCCAGCAGTCCCGGGGGATTAGCGCCCTACAATGAGCAGTTCTTC.

The CDR3 nucleotides are TGTGCCAGCAGTGACCCGGTATCTGGACAGCCAGAAGCTTTCTTT. Residues: CASSDPVSGQPEAFF. V gene TRBV6-1 combines with J gene TRBJ1-1; perhaps TRBD1 as D (6 bases). The germline V and J ends were trimmed by 3 bases and 8 bases, with 19 bases remaining between them. Germline loops: CDR1 MNHNS, CDR2 SASEGT. The CDR3 length is 15 residues.

CDR3 DNA: TGTGCCAGCAGCAGACAGGAAAAACTGTTTTTT. Translating gives CASSRQEKLFF. The chain is built from TRBV6-6 and TRBJ1-4, with a weak D call TRBD1 (5 bases). The V gene lost 6 bases and the J gene lost 8 bases, with 7 bases spanning the gap. Per the germline V gene, CDR1 is MNHNY and CDR2 is SVGAGI (reference sequence). The CDR3 length is 11 residues.

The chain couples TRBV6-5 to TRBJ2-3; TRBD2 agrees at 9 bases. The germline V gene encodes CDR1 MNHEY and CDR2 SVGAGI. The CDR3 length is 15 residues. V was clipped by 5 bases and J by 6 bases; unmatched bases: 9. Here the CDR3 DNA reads TGTGCCAGCAGTAAACTAGCGGGTGGTAGGGATACGCAGTATTTT. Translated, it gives CASSKLAGGRDTQYF.

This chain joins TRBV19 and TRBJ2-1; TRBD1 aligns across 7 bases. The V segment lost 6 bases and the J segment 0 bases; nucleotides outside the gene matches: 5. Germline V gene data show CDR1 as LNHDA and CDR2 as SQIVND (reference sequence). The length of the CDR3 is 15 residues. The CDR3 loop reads CASSDRANSYNEQFF. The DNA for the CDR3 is TGTGCCAGTAGCGACAGGGCGAACTCCTACAATGAGCAGTTCTTC.

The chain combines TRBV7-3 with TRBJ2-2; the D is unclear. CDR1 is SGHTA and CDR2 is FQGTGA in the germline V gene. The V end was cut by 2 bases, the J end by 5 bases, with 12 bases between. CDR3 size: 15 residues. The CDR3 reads CASSLAASGTGELFF. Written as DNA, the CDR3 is TGTGCCAGCAGCTTAGCGGCGTCTGGGACCGGGGAGCTGTTTTTT.

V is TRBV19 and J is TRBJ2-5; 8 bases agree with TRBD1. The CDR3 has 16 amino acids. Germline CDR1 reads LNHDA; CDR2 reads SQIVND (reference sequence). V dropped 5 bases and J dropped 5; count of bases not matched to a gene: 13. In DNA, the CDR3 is TGTGCCAGTAGTTTACGGACAGGGAAGACCAGGGAGACCCAGTACTTC. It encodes CASSLRTGKTRETQYF.

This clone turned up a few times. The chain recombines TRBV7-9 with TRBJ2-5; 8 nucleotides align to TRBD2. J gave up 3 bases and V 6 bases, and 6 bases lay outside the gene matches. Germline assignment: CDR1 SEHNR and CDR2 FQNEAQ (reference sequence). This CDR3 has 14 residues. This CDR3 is CASSPSGRKETQYF. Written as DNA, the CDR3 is TGTGCCAGCAGTCCCAGCGGGAGAAAAGAGACCCAGTACTTC. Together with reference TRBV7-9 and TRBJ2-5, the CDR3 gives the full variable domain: DTGVSQNPRHKITKRGQNVTFRCDPISEHNRLYWYRQTLGQGPEFLTYFQNEAQLEKSRLLSDRFSAERPKGSFSTLEIQRTEQGDSAMYLCASSPSGRKETQYFGPGTRLLVL.

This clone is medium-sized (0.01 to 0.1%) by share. This CDR3 reads CASSDSRQGGTNYGYTF. CDR3 in DNA: TGTGCCAGCAGTGACAGTCGGCAGGGAGGTACTAACTATGGCTACACCTTC. The chain couples TRBV6-4 to TRBJ1-2; perhaps TRBD1 as D (5 bases). The CDR3 is 17 amino acids. Looked up from germline, CDR1 is MRHNA and CDR2 is SNTAGT. The V and J ends lost 2 bases and 0 bases respectively, with 16 bases between them.

This CDR3 is CASSPRTGDDGYTF. Written as DNA, the CDR3 is TGCGCCAGCAGCCCTAGGACAGGGGACGATGGCTACACCTTC. V is TRBV4-3 and J is TRBJ1-2; 9 bases line up with TRBD1. Looked up from germline, CDR1 is LGHNA and CDR2 is YSLEER. The J segment lost 6 bases and the V segment lost 4 bases, leaving 6 bases of the junction unmatched. CDR3 size: 14 residues.

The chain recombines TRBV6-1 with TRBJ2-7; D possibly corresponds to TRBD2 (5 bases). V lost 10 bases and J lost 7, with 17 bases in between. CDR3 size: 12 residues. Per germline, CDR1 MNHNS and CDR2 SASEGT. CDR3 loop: CAISQRPWEQYF. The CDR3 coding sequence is TGTGCCATAAGCCAGCGGCCCTGGGAGCAGTACTTC.

The CDR3 is CASSPSTGHTEAFF. In DNA, the CDR3 is TGTGCCAGCTCACCCTCGACAGGGCATACTGAAGCTTTCTTT. V usage is TRBV18 and J usage is TRBJ1-1, with TRBD1 matching over 7 bases. The CDR3 runs to 14 residues. From germline, CDR1 is KGHSH and CDR2 LQKENI. With 3 bases clipped from V and 5 bases from J, the junction kept 6 bases outside the gene matches.

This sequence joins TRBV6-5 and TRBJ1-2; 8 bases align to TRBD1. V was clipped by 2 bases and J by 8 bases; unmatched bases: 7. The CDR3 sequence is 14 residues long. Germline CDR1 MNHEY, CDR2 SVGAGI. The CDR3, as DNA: TGTGCCAGCAGTTACCCGGGACAGGTCGGGGGCTACACCTTC. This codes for CASSYPGQVGGYTF.

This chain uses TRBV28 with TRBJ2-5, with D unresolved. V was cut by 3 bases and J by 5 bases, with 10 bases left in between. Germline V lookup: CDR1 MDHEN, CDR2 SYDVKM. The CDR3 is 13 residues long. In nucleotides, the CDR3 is TGTGCCAGCAGTTTTTTGGCAACGGAGACCCAGTACTTC. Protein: CASSFLATETQYF.